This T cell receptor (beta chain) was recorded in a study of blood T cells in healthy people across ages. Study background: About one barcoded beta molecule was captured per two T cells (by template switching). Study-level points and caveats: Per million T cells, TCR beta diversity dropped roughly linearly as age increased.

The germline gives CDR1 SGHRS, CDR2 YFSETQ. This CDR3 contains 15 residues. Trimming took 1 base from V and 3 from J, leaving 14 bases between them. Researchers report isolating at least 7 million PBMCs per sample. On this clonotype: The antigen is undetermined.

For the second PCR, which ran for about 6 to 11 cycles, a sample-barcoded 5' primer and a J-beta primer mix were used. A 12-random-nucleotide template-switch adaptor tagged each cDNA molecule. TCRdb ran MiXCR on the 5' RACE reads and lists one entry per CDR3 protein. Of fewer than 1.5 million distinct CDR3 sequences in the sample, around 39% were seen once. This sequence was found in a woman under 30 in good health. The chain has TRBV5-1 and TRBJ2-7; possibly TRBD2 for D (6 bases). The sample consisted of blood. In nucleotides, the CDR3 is TGCGCCAGCAGCTTGTCGGGGTCGGGGGTCTACGAGCAGTACTTC. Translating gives CASSLSGSGVYEQYF.